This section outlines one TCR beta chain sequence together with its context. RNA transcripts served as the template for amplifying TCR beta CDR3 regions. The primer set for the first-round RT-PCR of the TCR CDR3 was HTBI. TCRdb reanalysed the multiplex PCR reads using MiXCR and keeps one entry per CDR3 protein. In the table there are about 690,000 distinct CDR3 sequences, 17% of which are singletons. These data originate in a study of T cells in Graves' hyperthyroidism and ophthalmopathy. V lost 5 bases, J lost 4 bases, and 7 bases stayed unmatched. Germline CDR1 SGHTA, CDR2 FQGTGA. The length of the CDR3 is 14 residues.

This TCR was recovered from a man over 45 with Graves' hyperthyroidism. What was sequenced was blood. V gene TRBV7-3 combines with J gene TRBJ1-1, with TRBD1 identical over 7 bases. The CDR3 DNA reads TGTGCCAGCAGCCAGACAGGGCAGCTCACTGAAGCTTTCTTT. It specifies CASSQTGQLTEAFF.